A single sample is the source of the 19 T cell receptor beta chains below, sequenced in a study of cytomegalovirus exposure and HLA in healthy donors. Assay used: immunoSEQ multiplex PCR; TCRdb lists only in-frame clones, some missing. The profile shows some 110,000 clones, about nine tenths of them singletons. The sample taken for sequencing was PBMCs. The receptors were gathered from a woman aged 18-29 years in good health and CMV-seropositive.

This clone was seen just once. This chain joins TRBV28 and TRBJ1-1, with D tentatively TRBD1 (5 bases). Germline V gene data show CDR1 as MDHEN and CDR2 as SYDVKM. The CDR3 totals 14 residues. V lost 7 bases, J lost 0 bases, and 12 bases lay in between. CDR3 protein: CASTERGMNTEAFF. The DNA for the CDR3 is TGTGCCAGCACCGAAAGGGGAATGAACACTGAAGCTTTCTTT.

The chain links TRBV5-7 to TRBJ1-6, with TRBD1 matching over 9 bases. TRBV5-7 carries the ORF label, with uncertain function. Unmatched junction bases numbered 6, after V lost 3 bases and J lost 11 bases. This CDR3 has 14 amino acids. CDR3 region: CASSSGQGSAPLHF. The CDR3 DNA follows: TGTGCCAGCAGCTCAGGACAGGGGTCGGCACCCCTCCACTTT.

The genes are TRBV5-1 and TRBJ2-5; a weak D match, TRBD1 (5 bases). Trimming pared 0 bases from V and 4 bases from J, leaving 13 bases between. Germline CDR1 is SGHRS and CDR2 is YFSETQ. The CDR3 covers 15 residues. The CDR3 sequence is CASSLGGVEAETQYF. The CDR3 DNA follows: TGCGCCAGCAGCTTGGGGGGCGTCGAGGCAGAGACCCAGTACTTC.

V and J are TRBV19 and TRBJ1-2, with D maybe TRBD1 (6 bases). V was clipped by 5 bases and J by 6 bases, with 22 bases between them. The CDR3 is 16 amino acids. The germline CDR1 and CDR2 sequences are LNHDA and SQIVND (reference sequence). In DNA, the CDR3 is TGTGCCAGTAGTCGGGCAGTTTGGGGGCAGAGGAATGGCTACACCTTC. Protein product: CASSRAVWGQRNGYTF.

The genes are TRBV6-1 and TRBJ2-5; D remains unclear. The CDR3 length is 12 residues. The germline V gene has CDR1 MNHNS and CDR2 SASEGT. V gave up 8 bases and J gave up 2 bases, with 9 bases separating them. The CDR3 DNA is TGTGCCAGCCGAGTGACACAAGAGACCCAGTACTTC. Translated, it gives CASRVTQETQYF.

V and J are TRBV28 and TRBJ2-7; TRBD2 matches at 9 bases. V shed 2 bases and J 6 bases; nucleotides not matched to a gene: 5. The CDR3 consists of 14 residues. CDR1 is MDHEN and CDR2 is SYDVKM in the germline V gene. In nucleotides, the CDR3 is TGTGCCAGCAGTTTAGGCGGGGGGGCCGGCGAGCAGTACTTC. Protein product: CASSLGGGAGEQYF.

The rearrangement joins TRBV19 to TRBJ1-2; D remains unclear. Looked up from germline, CDR1 is LNHDA and CDR2 is SQIVND (reference sequence). CDR3 size: 14 residues. With 7 bases removed from V and 8 bases from J, the gap between germline ends came to 20 bases. Here the CDR3 DNA reads TGTGCCAGTACCCCATCCGGAGGTGGTTTCGGCTACACCTTC. It yields the protein CASTPSGGGFGYTF.

This clone was seen only a few times. The chain combines TRBV5-4 with TRBJ2-2; 9 nucleotides agree with TRBD1. The germline V gene encodes CDR1 SGHNT and CDR2 YYREEE (reference sequence). J was trimmed by 7 bases and V by 0 bases; bases with no gene match: 10. This CDR3 comprises 17 residues. The CDR3 here is CASSLGEGQGFVGELFF. In DNA form, the CDR3 reads TGTGCCAGCAGCTTGGGAGAGGGACAGGGATTTGTCGGGGAGCTGTTTTTT.

This chain uses TRBV18 with TRBJ2-7; D gene uncertain. V was pared by 6 bases and J by 7 bases, with 13 bases between. The germline V gene encodes CDR1 KGHSH and CDR2 LQKENI. The CDR3 extends over 12 amino acids. The CDR3: CASSVSRQEQYV. The CDR3 DNA reads as TGTGCCAGCTCGGTATCCCGACAAGAGCAGTACGTC.

The chain links TRBV27 to TRBJ1-5; TRBD1 matches at 7 bases. Germline V CDR1 and CDR2: MNHEY, SMNVEV (reference sequence). V lost 3 bases to trimming and J lost 0 bases; unmatched junction nucleotides: 5. The CDR3 has 16 amino acids. CDR3 nucleotide sequence: TGTGCCAGCAGTTTCGCAGGGGGGATTAGCAATCAGCCCCAGCATTTT. Translation gives CASSFAGGISNQPQHF.

The V call is TRBV5-1, the J call TRBJ1-1; 8 positions match TRBD1. Germline CDR1 reads SGHRS; CDR2 reads YFSETQ. Trimming cost V 1 base and J 1 base; bases outside gene matches: 12. The CDR3 has 18 amino acids. CDR3: CASSLLLQGAGANTEAFF. CDR3 DNA: TGCGCCAGCAGCTTGCTTTTGCAGGGGGCGGGCGCGAACACTGAAGCTTTCTTT.

The chain combines TRBV6-4 with TRBJ2-3; perhaps TRBD2 as D (5 bases). The germline V and J ends were trimmed by 4 bases and 0 bases, with 11 bases remaining between them. The CDR3 totals 15 residues. The V gene's germline CDR1 is MRHNA and CDR2 SNTAGT. CDR3 region: CASSVSGESTDTQYF. The CDR3 bases are TGTGCCAGCAGTGTATCTGGGGAGAGCACAGATACGCAGTATTTT.

J is TRBJ2-1 and V is TRBV7-6; D perhaps matches TRBD2 (6 bases). V was clipped by 5 bases and J by 8 bases, with 19 bases between them. This CDR3 comprises 15 residues. Germline CDR1 SGHVS, CDR2 FNYEAQ. The CDR3 DNA reads TGTGCCAGCAGCCAGAGTACTAGCTTCTCGGATGAGCAGTTCTTC. As protein: CASSQSTSFSDEQFF.

The count of this clone is one. The rearrangement uses TRBV6-5 and TRBJ2-3; 10 nucleotides match TRBD1. The ends lost 2 bases at V and 2 bases at J; junction bases unmatched: 1. In germline, CDR1 is MNHEY, CDR2 SVGAGI. The CDR3 contains 15 residues. This chain's CDR3 is CASSYGTGDTDTQYF. In nucleotides, the CDR3 is TGTGCCAGCAGTTACGGGACAGGGGACACAGATACGCAGTATTTT.

This chain connects TRBV4-3 to TRBJ1-1; TRBD1 agrees at 9 bases. With 2 bases clipped from V and 4 bases from J, the junction kept 5 bases outside the gene matches. This CDR3 is 15 amino acids long. From germline, CDR1 is LGHNA and CDR2 YSLEER. The CDR3 loop reads CASSQRPTGGTEAFF. CDR3 bases: TGCGCCAGCAGCCAAAGGCCGACAGGGGGCACTGAAGCTTTCTTT.

This sequence joins TRBV6-1 and TRBJ2-7, with unresolved D. Germline V gene data show CDR1 as MNHNS and CDR2 as SASEGT. The CDR3 spans 13 residues. Trimming stripped 2 bases from V and 4 bases from J, with 9 bases between. The CDR3 here is CASSELPKYEQYF. CDR3 nucleotide sequence: TGTGCCAGCAGTGAACTACCCAAATACGAGCAGTACTTC.

This chain connects TRBV13 to TRBJ2-1, with TRBD2 identical over 7 bases. Losses at the gene ends were 1 base for V and 0 bases for J; bases not matched to a gene: 0. Germline-derived CDR1 and CDR2 are PRHDT and FYEKMQ (reference sequence). The CDR3 totals 15 residues. The CDR3 region has the DNA TGTGCCAGCAGCTTAGCGGGGGGCTCCTACAATGAGCAGTTCTTC. Its translation is CASSLAGGSYNEQFF.

The V gene is TRBV6-5, the J gene TRBJ2-7; 9 bases are shared with TRBD1. CDR1 and CDR2 (germline): MNHEY, SVGAGI. Trimming at V came to 6 bases and at J to 4 bases, leaving 7 bases not matched to a gene. The CDR3 has 14 residues. The CDR3 here is CASSPGQGMYEQYF. CDR3 DNA sequence: TGTGCCAGCAGCCCGGGACAGGGAATGTACGAGCAGTACTTC.

The chain employs TRBV10-3 and TRBJ2-3; 7 nucleotides agree with TRBD1. Germline-derived CDR1 and CDR2 are ENHRY and SYGVKD. The CDR3 length is 13 residues. J was trimmed by 11 bases and V by 1 base; bases with no gene match: 6. The CDR3 nucleotides are TGTGCCATCAGTGAGTTGGGACAGCCCGAGCAGTATTTT. It translates to CAISELGQPEQYF.